The rows below give T cell receptor beta chains drawn from one sample of a study of blood T cell repertoires in COVID-19. Measured with immunoSEQ multiplex PCR; TCRdb has only the in-frame clones, and not every one. The sample has 110,000 to 150,000 clones, 84% seen once. The source material was peripheral blood. The receptors were gathered from a woman aged 80 or over in a cohort sampled during active or convalescent COVID-19. Both conserved end residues are part of each CDR3. Each record gives: clone size, J gene, V gene, D gene, CDR3 DNA, CDR3 protein. A D gene is named only where the DNA matches it firmly. Clone sizes are given selectively: once, few, many, or a class where the clone is expanded.

abundance: once; j_gene: TRBJ2-5; v_gene: TRBV11-2; d_gene: .; CDR3nt: TGTGCCAGCAGCGGAGGGGAGACCCAGTACTTC; CDR3aa: CASSGGETQYF
abundance: .; j_gene: TRBJ2-4; v_gene: TRBV10-1; d_gene: .; CDR3nt: TGCGCCAGCAGTGGCCAGAGGAGCGGGTACTTC; CDR3aa: CASSGQRSGYF
abundance: .; j_gene: TRBJ1-5; v_gene: TRBV20-1; d_gene: TRBD1; CDR3nt: TGCAGTGCTAAACACGGGGCGGGACAGACTTTT; CDR3aa: CSAKHGAGQTF
abundance: .; j_gene: TRBJ1-2; v_gene: TRBV19; d_gene: .; CDR3nt: TGTGCCAGTAGTCGTGGCGGAAACTATGGCTACACCTTC; CDR3aa: CASSRGGNYGYTF
abundance: .; j_gene: TRBJ1-6; v_gene: TRBV18; d_gene: TRBD1; CDR3nt: TGTGCCAGCTCAAGCACAGGGGTAAGCAATTCACCCCTCCACTTT; CDR3aa: CASSSTGVSNSPLHF
abundance: once; j_gene: TRBJ1-5; v_gene: TRBV6-2/TRBV6-3; d_gene: .; CDR3nt: TGTGCCAGCAGTTACGGGCAGGCCAGAGCGCCCCAGCATTTT; CDR3aa: CASSYGQARAPQHF
abundance: .; j_gene: TRBJ1-4; v_gene: TRBV28; d_gene: TRBD1; CDR3nt: TGTGCCAGCAGACCTTTCCCGGGACAGGGTATTAGTGAAAAACTGTTTTTT; CDR3aa: CASRPFPGQGISEKLFF
abundance: .; j_gene: TRBJ1-1; v_gene: TRBV2; d_gene: .; CDR3nt: TGTGCCAGCAGCCTAAAACCAGGGGCGCTGAACACTGAAGCTTTCTTT; CDR3aa: CASSLKPGALNTEAFF
abundance: .; j_gene: TRBJ1-1; v_gene: TRBV7-9; d_gene: .; CDR3nt: TGTGCCAGCAGCCCAACCCAGGGAATAAACACTGAAGCTTTCTTT; CDR3aa: CASSPTQGINTEAFF
abundance: .; j_gene: TRBJ2-5; v_gene: TRBV5-1; d_gene: TRBD1; CDR3nt: TGCGCCAGCAGCTTGGGACCTACAGGGGGCCGTCAGACCCAGTACTTC; CDR3aa: CASSLGPTGGRQTQYF
abundance: .; j_gene: TRBJ2-2; v_gene: TRBV5-1; d_gene: TRBD1; CDR3nt: TGCGCCAGCAGCATCGGGACAGGGAACACCGGGGAGCTGTTTTTT; CDR3aa: CASSIGTGNTGELFF
abundance: .; j_gene: TRBJ1-1; v_gene: TRBV5-5; d_gene: TRBD1; CDR3nt: TGTGCCAGCAGCCCACTCACAGGGGGACGGACTGAAGCTTTCTTT; CDR3aa: CASSPLTGGRTEAFF
abundance: .; j_gene: TRBJ1-2; v_gene: TRBV6-5; d_gene: .; CDR3nt: TGTGCCAGCAGTTACTCGAGCAGGCTGAGCTATGGCTACACCTTC; CDR3aa: CASSYSSRLSYGYTF
abundance: .; j_gene: TRBJ1-1; v_gene: TRBV18; d_gene: .; CDR3nt: TGTGCCAGCTCACCACCAACAGGGCCTAGAATTGAAGCTTTCTTT; CDR3aa: CASSPPTGPRIEAFF
abundance: .; j_gene: TRBJ2-7; v_gene: TRBV7-8; d_gene: .; CDR3nt: TGTGCCAGCAGCCCGCTGCGCTACGAGCAGTACTTC; CDR3aa: CASSPLRYEQYF
abundance: .; j_gene: TRBJ2-3; v_gene: TRBV5-8; d_gene: TRBD2; CDR3nt: TGTGCCAGCAGCTCAAGGACTAGTTTCACAGATACGCAGTATTTT; CDR3aa: CASSSRTSFTDTQYF
abundance: .; j_gene: TRBJ1-1; v_gene: TRBV9; d_gene: .; CDR3nt: TGTGCCAGCACTAGAAATGTGGGTTCGAACACTGAAGCTTTCTTT; CDR3aa: CASTRNVGSNTEAFF